This entry concerns a single TCR beta chain. Its specificity is unknown. Starting from PBMCs, sorting isolated CD4+ and CD8+ T cells. From germline, CDR1 is SGHDT and CDR2 YYEEEE. The germline V and J ends were trimmed by 2 bases and 5 bases, with 11 bases remaining between them. The CDR3 is 13 residues long. This record comes from a study of CD8+ T cells in alopecia areata. General study results and limits: Between patients, shared TCR sequences were less clear than in mice. This was possibly due in part to HLA diversity in the patient population. Greater clonality was observed in lesional scalp samples, especially alopecia totalis/universalis, versus normal scalp.

Following RNA extraction, reverse transcription yielded cDNA that acted as the sequencing template. Method: immunoSEQ multiplex PCR; TCRdb's copy keeps in-frame clones and lacks some. The sample lists around 35,000 clones; 45% to 60% were seen once. The chain joins TRBV5-6 to TRBJ2-7; D gene unclear. The sequence derives from a human donor with alopecia areata. The source material was NKG2D-high CD8+ T cells sorted from blood. DNA for the CDR3: TGTGCCAGCAGCTTTTGGTTGCGTAACGAGCAGTACTTC. It yields the protein CASSFWLRNEQYF.